Listed below are T cell receptor beta chains from one sample, sequenced in a study of cytomegalovirus exposure and HLA in healthy donors. The method was immunoSEQ multiplex PCR; TCRdb's version includes in-frame clones alone and lacks a portion of them. Counted here are 130,000 to 150,000 clones, about three quarters occurring once; the ten biggest clones make up roughly 4%. Sequencing used PBMCs. These receptors came from a man aged 18 to 30 in good health and CMV-seronegative. Each CDR3 is given with its conserved first and last residue. A D gene is named only where the DNA matches it firmly. Where a row states a size, it is once, few, many or the class of an expanded clone; other rows omit it.

d_call: NA
v_call: TRBV9
j_call: TRBJ2-7
clone_size: NA
cdr3_nt: TGTGCCAGCAGCGCCTATAGGACAGTGCCTTACGAGCAGTACTTC
cdr3_aa: CASSAYRTVPYEQYF

d_call: NA
v_call: TRBV6-4
j_call: TRBJ2-7
clone_size: NA
cdr3_nt: TGTGCCAGCAGTCTCCGGGAGTCTGGTGAGCAGTACTTC
cdr3_aa: CASSLRESGEQYF

d_call: TRBD1
v_call: TRBV15
j_call: TRBJ1-5
clone_size: once
cdr3_nt: TGTGCCACCAGTAGACAGGGGTTGGACAATCAGCCCCAGCATTTT
cdr3_aa: CATSRQGLDNQPQHF

d_call: NA
v_call: TRBV5-4
j_call: TRBJ1-2
clone_size: NA
cdr3_nt: TGTGCCAGCAGCCCCGCCGCAGATGGGCTTTATGGCTACACCTTC
cdr3_aa: CASSPAADGLYGYTF

d_call: NA
v_call: TRBV18
j_call: TRBJ1-3
clone_size: NA
cdr3_nt: TGTGCCAGCTCACCACCGAACAGGGTGGGCACTGGAAACACCATATATTTT
cdr3_aa: CASSPPNRVGTGNTIYF

d_call: TRBD2
v_call: TRBV15
j_call: TRBJ2-3
clone_size: NA
cdr3_nt: TGTGCCACCAGCAGAGGCCGGCCGCTAGCGGGTATTAGCACAGATACGCAGTATTTT
cdr3_aa: CATSRGRPLAGISTDTQYF

d_call: TRBD1
v_call: TRBV28
j_call: TRBJ2-7
clone_size: NA
cdr3_nt: TGTGCCAGCAGCCGGACCGGGACAGACTCCTACGAGCAGTACTTC
cdr3_aa: CASSRTGTDSYEQYF

d_call: NA
v_call: TRBV28
j_call: TRBJ1-2
clone_size: NA
cdr3_nt: TGTGCCAGCCAAAGAGGCAACTATGGCTACACCTTC
cdr3_aa: CASQRGNYGYTF

d_call: NA
v_call: TRBV27
j_call: TRBJ1-5
clone_size: few
cdr3_nt: TGTGCCAGCAGTGCGACAGGTGGTAATCAGCCCCAGCATTTT
cdr3_aa: CASSATGGNQPQHF

d_call: TRBD1
v_call: TRBV7-9
j_call: TRBJ2-7
clone_size: NA
cdr3_nt: TGTGCCAGCAGCCCCTCGGGACAGGGTATCTACGAGCAGTACTTC
cdr3_aa: CASSPSGQGIYEQYF

d_call: TRBD1
v_call: TRBV4-2
j_call: TRBJ1-6
clone_size: NA
cdr3_nt: TGTGCCAGCAGCCAAGATTTGGGGACAGTCGCACCCCTCCACTTT
cdr3_aa: CASSQDLGTVAPLHF

d_call: NA
v_call: TRBV19
j_call: TRBJ1-2
clone_size: once
cdr3_nt: TGTGCCAGTAGTATGGGGGGGGATAACTATGGCTACACCTTC
cdr3_aa: CASSMGGDNYGYTF

d_call: TRBD1
v_call: TRBV28
j_call: TRBJ1-5
clone_size: NA
cdr3_nt: TGTGCCAGCAGTTTATATGCGGGACAGGGGTCGGGTCAGCCCCAGCATTTT
cdr3_aa: CASSLYAGQGSGQPQHF